The sequence of this TCR beta chain was determined in a study of blood T cell repertoires in COVID-19. Participants spanned ages about 18 to 90 years and resided in 20 to 30 US areas. Participant-reported clinical history was the basis for cohort assignment. Cohort 3 recovered donors had two negative PCRs, clearance, or symptom resolution. In the authors' workflow: The assay estimated nucleated cells by amplifying reference gene primers. Profiling relied on immunoSEQ multiplex PCR, and the TCRdb table lists in-frame clones only, not all of them. Clone size and the V and J calls come from that table; the DNA yielded D and trimming. The sample consists of about 160,000 clones, roughly 80% of them appearing once. The CDR3 consists of 15 residues.

The V and J genes are TRBV21-1 and TRBJ1-1; the table's D call, TRBD1, has no DNA check behind it. TRBV21-1 is an annotated pseudogene. The material sequenced was PBMCs or T cells enriched from blood (not recorded which). The sequence came from a woman in her 50s who had recovered from COVID-19. The CDR3 spells CASSREGGPNTEAFF. The CDR3 DNA follows: TGTGCCAGCAGCAGAGAAGGGGGCCCGAACACTGAAGCTTTCTTT.